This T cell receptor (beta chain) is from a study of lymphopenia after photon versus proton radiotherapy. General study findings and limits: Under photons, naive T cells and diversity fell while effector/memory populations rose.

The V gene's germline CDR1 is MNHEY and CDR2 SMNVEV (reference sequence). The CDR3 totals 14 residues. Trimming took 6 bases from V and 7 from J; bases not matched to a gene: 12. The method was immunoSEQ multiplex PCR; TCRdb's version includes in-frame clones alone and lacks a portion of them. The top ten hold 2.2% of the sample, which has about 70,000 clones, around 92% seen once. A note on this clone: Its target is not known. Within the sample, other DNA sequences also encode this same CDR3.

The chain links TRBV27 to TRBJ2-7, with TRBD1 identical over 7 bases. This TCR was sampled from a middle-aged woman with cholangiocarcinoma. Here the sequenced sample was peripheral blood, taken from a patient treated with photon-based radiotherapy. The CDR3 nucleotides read TGTGCCAGCAGGCTGGGACAGCCTTCTGGGGAGCAGTACTTC. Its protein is CASRLGQPSGEQYF.